These 32 T cell receptor beta chains were all obtained from the same sample, sequenced in a study of chemoradiotherapy in HPV16-positive cancers. Sequencing used immunoSEQ multiplex PCR; TCRdb keeps in-frame clones, though not all of them. This sample has 15,000 to 20,000 clones, with nearly 70% found just once. Material: tumor tissue, obtained from a patient who underwent chemoradiotherapy. These receptors were taken from a human donor with HPV-associated anogenital cancer.

The chain couples TRBV7-9 to TRBJ2-7, with D tentatively TRBD1 (5 bases). V was clipped by 1 base and J by 2 bases, with 9 bases between them. The CDR3 has 14 amino acids. The germline gives CDR1 SEHNR, CDR2 FQNEAQ (reference sequence). The CDR3 here is CASSLGGAAYEQYF. CDR3 bases: TGTGCCAGCAGCTTAGGTGGGGCAGCCTACGAGCAGTACTTC.

Only a few counts were recorded for this clone. The V call is TRBV5-3, the J call TRBJ2-7; D ambiguous. TRBV5-3 is known as an ORF, though its function is uncertain. V shed 4 bases and J shed 2 bases, with 13 bases lying between them. The CDR3 totals 14 residues. DNA of the CDR3: TGTGCCAGAAGCCCCCCCTGGGTCCCCTACGAGCAGTACTTC. The encoded protein is CARSPPWVPYEQYF.

This clone is deemed medium-sized. V and J are TRBV11-1 and TRBJ2-1, with 8 bases identical to TRBD2. The CDR3 loop spans 15 amino acids. Germline V gene lookup returns CDR1 SGHAT and CDR2 FQDESV (reference sequence). After removal of 1 base from V and 5 bases from J, the junction contained 4 bases not matched to a gene. CDR3 in amino acids: CASSLDTGGHNEQFF. In DNA form, the CDR3 reads TGTGCCAGCAGCTTAGATACGGGGGGGCACAATGAGCAGTTCTTC.

This clone was detected a few times. The CDR3 region is CASSLGQGAYNEQFF. Here the CDR3 DNA reads TGTGCCAGCAGCCTAGGACAGGGGGCTTACAATGAGCAGTTCTTC. The rearrangement uses TRBV14 and TRBJ2-1; the match to TRBD1 covers 11 bases. The CDR3 length is 15 residues. Losses at the gene ends were 4 bases for V and 4 bases for J; bases not matched to a gene: 3. Germline V gene data show CDR1 as SGHDN and CDR2 as FVKESK. The whole variable domain, remainder taken from reference TRBV14 and TRBJ2-1, is EAGVTQFPSHSVIEKGQTVTLRCDPISGHDNLYWYRRVMGKEIKFLLHFVKESKQDESGMPNNRFLAERTGGTYSTLKVQPAELEDSGVYFCASSLGQGAYNEQFFGPGTRLTVL.

This clone was picked up one time. The V call is TRBV18, the J call TRBJ2-7; a possible D gene is TRBD1 (5 bases). Germline V gene data show CDR1 as KGHSH and CDR2 as LQKENI. The CDR3 totals 14 residues. The V end lost 4 bases, the J end lost 0 bases, and 10 bases lay between the germline ends. The CDR3 sequence is CASSRRGSSYEQYF. The CDR3 nucleotides are TGTGCCAGCTCACGAAGGGGCAGCTCCTACGAGCAGTACTTC.

This clone was detected only once. The rearrangement links TRBV30 to TRBJ2-3; the D gene is possibly TRBD2 (6 bases). The germline V gene has CDR1 GTSNPN and CDR2 SVGIG (reference sequence). V shed 5 bases and J shed 1 base, with 10 bases lying between them. The CDR3 has 13 residues. The CDR3 DNA reads TGTGCCTGGGGGGACTCAGGCACAGATACGCAGTATTTT. Its translation is CAWGDSGTDTQYF. The full variable domain, completed using reference TRBV30 and TRBJ2-3, is SQTIHQWPATLVQPVGSPLSLECTVEGTSNPNLYWYRQAAGRGLQLLFYSVGIGQISSEVPQNLSASRPQDRQFILSSKKLLLSDSGFYLCAWGDSGTDTQYFGPGTRLTVL.

This clone is categorized as medium-sized. V usage is TRBV2 and J usage is TRBJ2-5; perhaps TRBD2 as D (6 bases). CDR3 length equals 12 residues. V dropped 8 bases and J dropped 5 bases, with 12 bases sitting between them. Germline V gene lookup returns CDR1 SNHLY and CDR2 FYNNEI. The CDR3 DNA reads TGTGCCAGCCAGGCGGGGTATGAGACCCAGTACTTC. Residues: CASQAGYETQYF.

A few counts support this clone. The genes are TRBV30 and TRBJ2-3, with no clear D. V gave up 1 base and J gave up 0 bases, with 8 bases separating them. The CDR3 runs 14 residues. Germline CDR1 and CDR2: GTSNPN and SVGIG (reference sequence). CDR3 DNA sequence: TGTGCCTGGAGTGCAGGTGCTAGCACAGATACGCAGTATTTT. Its translation is CAWSAGASTDTQYF.

The chain couples TRBV4-1 to TRBJ1-5; no firm D call. The V and J ends lost 2 bases and 2 bases respectively, with 10 bases between them. This CDR3 region has 15 residues. Per germline, CDR1 MGHRA and CDR2 YSYEKL. CDR3: CASSQPDGGNQPQHF. The CDR3 DNA follows: TGCGCCAGCAGCCAACCGGATGGGGGCAATCAGCCCCAGCATTTT.

The chain couples TRBV30 to TRBJ1-1; D unresolved. The ends were cut back, 1 base at V and 5 bases at J, with 11 bases in the middle. The germline V gene encodes CDR1 GTSNPN and CDR2 SVGIG (reference sequence). This CDR3 contains 13 residues. CDR3 sequence: CAWSDSGITEAFF. The CDR3 DNA reads TGTGCCTGGAGTGACAGCGGGATAACTGAAGCTTTCTTT.

Concerning this clone: Relative to the germline gene, one junction end is altered; a read error may explain this. The V gene is TRBV5-1, the J gene TRBJ2-5; TRBD1 agrees at 8 bases. The germline gives CDR1 SGHRS, CDR2 YFSETQ. The CDR3 spans 12 residues. The CDR3 region has the DNA TGCGCCAGCAGCCCGACAGGGGCCGCCCGGGACTTC. As protein: CASSPTGAARDF.

The chain employs TRBV6-1 and TRBJ2-2; D possibly corresponds to TRBD2 (7 bases). The CDR3 length is 16 residues. CDR1 is MNHNS and CDR2 is SASEGT in the germline V gene. The V end lost 2 bases, the J end lost 7 bases, and 17 bases lay between the germline ends. The CDR3 region is CASSERTGGPGGELFF. The CDR3 DNA follows: TGTGCCAGCAGTGAAAGAACGGGGGGCCCGGGCGGGGAGCTGTTTTTT.

The chain combines TRBV6-1 with TRBJ2-7; TRBD1 matches at 7 bases. Germline V CDR1 and CDR2: MNHNS, SASEGT. V dropped 5 bases and J dropped 3; count of bases not matched to a gene: 10. The CDR3 totals 15 residues. The CDR3 protein is CASSISGTDNYEQYF. In DNA form, the CDR3 reads TGTGCCAGCAGTATCTCCGGGACAGACAACTACGAGCAGTACTTC.

The chain combines TRBV7-6 with TRBJ2-5, with TRBD2 as a possible D gene (6 bases). The DNA matches TRBJ2-7 better at its end, which makes the J call doubtful. The CDR3 totals 13 residues. In germline, CDR1 is SGHVS, CDR2 FNYEAQ. CDR3 sequence: CASSLGPGGEQYF. CDR3 bases: TGTGCCAGCAGCTTAGGCCCCGGGGGCGAGCAGTACTTC.

This chain joins TRBV6-5 and TRBJ1-1; D might be TRBD1 (5 bases). V lost 5 bases and J lost 13, with 23 bases in between. The CDR3 contains 14 residues. Germline-derived CDR1 and CDR2 are MNHEY and SVGAGI. The CDR3 bases are TGTGCCAGCAGTAAACGGGGAGGGGCGCGGTACGGTTTCTTT. This codes for CASSKRGGARYGFF.

The chain combines TRBV19 with TRBJ1-1; D is uncertain. V dropped 3 bases and J dropped 0 bases, with 11 bases sitting between them. The CDR3 sequence is 15 residues long. Germline V gives CDR1 LNHDA, CDR2 SQIVND (reference sequence). CDR3 DNA sequence: TGTGCCAGTAGTATTCATTGGGAGTTGAACACTGAAGCTTTCTTT. Translating gives CASSIHWELNTEAFF.

The chain carries TRBV20-1 and TRBJ2-1; D remains ambiguous. V was shortened by 3 bases and J by 5 bases, with 5 bases between the two germline ends. The CDR3 loop spans 11 amino acids. The germline V gene encodes CDR1 DFQATT and CDR2 SNEGSKA (reference sequence). As DNA, the CDR3 is TGCAGTGCTAGCACAAACAATGAGCAGTTCTTC. This sequence encodes CSASTNNEQFF.

V is TRBV18 and J is TRBJ2-7; no firm D call. Trimming left V 6 bases short and J 2 bases short, with 11 bases between. Per the germline V gene, CDR1 is KGHSH and CDR2 is LQKENI. This CDR3 has 13 residues. The CDR3 is CASSPSYTYEQYF. In DNA, the CDR3 is TGTGCCAGCTCTCCGTCCTATACCTACGAGCAGTACTTC.

The chain links TRBV7-3 to TRBJ2-3; perhaps TRBD1 as D (5 bases). Trimming left V 5 bases short and J 4 bases short, with 22 bases between. The CDR3 runs 17 residues. Germline V CDR1 and CDR2: SGHTA, FQGTGA. The CDR3 nucleotides are TGTGCCAGCAGCCGGTGGGGCTTGGGGAAGGTGGCAGATACGCAGTATTTT. Protein sequence: CASSRWGLGKVADTQYF.

CDR3 in amino acids: CASSTGNSGANVLTF. Here the CDR3 DNA reads TGTGCCAGCAGTACAGGAAACTCTGGGGCCAACGTCCTGACTTTC. V usage is TRBV28 and J usage is TRBJ2-6; possible D gene TRBD1, 5 bases. Trimming removed 5 bases at V and 0 bases at J, with 8 bases between. The CDR3 totals 15 residues. Germline CDR1 is MDHEN and CDR2 is SYDVKM.

The chain uses TRBV7-2 and TRBJ2-2, with D uncertain. V shed 1 base and J shed 7 bases, with 7 bases lying between them. Germline V gene lookup returns CDR1 SGHTA and CDR2 FQGNSA. The CDR3 is made up of 13 amino acids. The CDR3 DNA reads TGTGCCAGCAGCTTAGATCCGGGCGGGGAGCTGTTTTTT. Encoded protein: CASSLDPGGELFF. The whole variable domain, filled in from reference TRBV7-2 and TRBJ2-2, reads GAGVSQSPSNKVTEKGKDVELRCDPISGHTALYWYRQSLGQGLEFLIYFQGNSAPDKSGLPSDRFSAERTGGSVSTLTIQRTQQEDSAVYLCASSLDPGGELFFGEGSRLTVL.

The rearrangement joins TRBV5-1 to TRBJ1-4; maybe TRBD1 (6 bases). The germline gives CDR1 SGHRS, CDR2 YFSETQ. CDR3 length equals 13 residues. Trimming shortened V by 5 bases and J by 8 bases, and 13 bases separated the two germline ends. CDR3 region: CASRSQGNEKLFF. CDR3 bases: TGCGCCAGCAGATCACAGGGTAACGAAAAACTGTTTTTT.

This clone appeared a few times. J is TRBJ2-3 and V is TRBV10-1; D remains ambiguous. Trimming removed 1 base from V and 2 bases from J, with 13 bases in between. Per germline, CDR1 WNHNN and CDR2 SYGVQD (reference sequence). This CDR3 region has 16 residues. The CDR3 loop is CASSEFIRGDTDTQYF. In DNA, the CDR3 is TGCGCCAGCAGTGAGTTTATACGCGGTGACACAGATACGCAGTATTTT.

The gene calls are TRBV29-1 and TRBJ1-2, with TRBD1 matching 7 bases. Looked up from germline, CDR1 is SQVTM and CDR2 is ANQGSEA. The CDR3 loop spans 13 amino acids. Losses at the gene ends were 6 bases for V and 7 bases for J; bases not matched to a gene: 11. CDR3 protein: CSVARDSAAGYTF. In DNA form, the CDR3 reads TGCAGCGTAGCCCGGGACAGCGCCGCTGGCTACACCTTC. The variable domain in full, with the rest retrieved from reference TRBV29-1 and TRBJ1-2, is SAVISQKPSRDICQRGTSLTIQCQVDSQVTMMFWYRQQPGQSLTLIATANQGSEATYESGFVIDKFPISRPNLTFSTLTVSNMSPEDSSIYLCSVARDSAAGYTFGSGTRLTVV.

The chain has TRBV6-5 and TRBJ1-3; D is ambiguous. Germline V gene data show CDR1 as MNHEY and CDR2 as SVGAGI. The V end lost 7 bases, the J end lost 0 bases, and 7 bases lay between the germline ends. The CDR3 covers 13 residues. CDR3 nucleotides: TGTGCCAGCATCGCCAACTCTGGAAACACCATATATTTT. It translates to CASIANSGNTIYF.

The chain carries TRBV14 and TRBJ1-1; D is perhaps TRBD1 (5 bases). There are 16 residues in the CDR3. Germline CDR1 reads SGHDN; CDR2 reads FVKESK. Between the trimmed V and J ends, which lost 0 bases and 6 bases, there was a span of 17 bases. The CDR3: CASSQDPGRVGAEAFF. In DNA, the CDR3 is TGTGCCAGCAGCCAAGATCCGGGCAGGGTAGGCGCTGAAGCTTTCTTT.

J is TRBJ2-7 and V is TRBV2; TRBD1 is a possible D gene (5 bases). The CDR3 spans 14 residues. The V and J ends lost 4 bases and 0 bases respectively, with 10 bases between them. Germline CDR1 SNHLY, CDR2 FYNNEI. CDR3 nucleotides: TGTGCCAGCAGTGCCCGGACATCCTCCTACGAGCAGTACTTC. It translates to CASSARTSSYEQYF.

This clone was seen a handful of times. V usage is TRBV7-6 and J usage is TRBJ1-4; 7 bases match TRBD1. Germline V CDR1 and CDR2: SGHVS, FNYEAQ. There are 16 residues in the CDR3. V was pared by 0 bases and J by 8 bases, with 9 bases of the junction left unmatched. CDR3 DNA sequence: TGTGCCAGCAGCTTAGCAGGGGCACAGGGGAGGGAAAAACTGTTTTTT. This gives the protein CASSLAGAQGREKLFF.

This clone has only one observation. The chain joins TRBV11-2 to TRBJ2-3, with D perhaps assigned TRBD1 or TRBD2 (5 bases each). The germline V gene has CDR1 SGHAT and CDR2 FQNNGV. The CDR3 is 17 residues long. The V gene lost 0 bases and the J gene lost 2 bases, with 15 bases spanning the gap. CDR3 in DNA: TGTGCCAGCAGCTTAGATCTCGGGGCGCAATTCACAGATACGCAGTATTTT. Protein sequence: CASSLDLGAQFTDTQYF. The variable domain in full, completed from reference TRBV11-2 and TRBJ2-3, reads EAGVAQSPRYKIIEKRQSVAFWCNPISGHATLYWYQQILGQGPKLLIQFQNNGVVDDSQLPKDRFSAERLKGVDSTLKIQPAKLEDSAVYLCASSLDLGAQFTDTQYFGPGTRLTVL.

CDR3 sequence: CASSSPFSYNEQFF. CDR3 coding DNA: TGTGCCAGCAGTTCTCCCTTCTCCTACAATGAGCAGTTCTTC. This chain uses TRBV27 with TRBJ2-1; D is ambiguous. Germline V gene data show CDR1 as MNHEY and CDR2 as SMNVEV (reference sequence). The CDR3 covers 14 residues. V lost 4 bases and J lost 0, with 7 bases in between.

The rearrangement joins TRBV6-1 to TRBJ1-5; D is unresolved. The CDR3 extends over 12 amino acids. Germline lookup yields CDR1 MNHNS and CDR2 SASEGT. Trimming cost V 4 bases and J 1 base, with 2 bases left between them. CDR3: CASSASNQPQHF. The CDR3 region has the DNA TGTGCCAGCAGTGCAAGCAATCAGCCCCAGCATTTT.

The chain links TRBV6-5 to TRBJ2-7; 9 positions agree with TRBD2. The V gene end was trimmed by 2 bases and the J gene end by 5 bases; junction bases not matched to a gene: 4. This CDR3 is 14 amino acids long. The germline CDR1 and CDR2 sequences are MNHEY and SVGAGI. The CDR3 region is CASSYVAGVHEQYF. In DNA form, the CDR3 reads TGTGCCAGCAGTTACGTAGCGGGAGTCCACGAGCAGTACTTC.